The T cell receptor (beta chain) under discussion was sequenced for a study of PD-1 blockade in classical Hodgkin lymphoma. Findings and caveats of the study: Partial responders and progressors had significantly lower baseline TCR diversity.

Assay used: immunoSEQ multiplex PCR; TCRdb lists only in-frame clones, some missing. The sample holds some 9,100 clones; roughly 84% are singletons and the top ten take about 1.5%. On this clone itself: Its antigen is undetermined.

CDR3 length: 15 amino acids. V was trimmed by 4 bases and J by 4 bases, leaving 15 bases between them. Germline CDR1 reads SNHLY; CDR2 reads FYNNEI. Time point meaning: cycle 4 day 1 (C4D1), after five to seven weeks of nivolumab. Relapse was seen in all patients after autologous stem cell transplantation, and brentuximab vedotin exposure was variable. Using magnetic negative selection, the CD4+ T cells were separated out of thawed PBMCs. Source: CD4+ T cells from blood, taken before the fourth cycle of nivolumab. The receptor's source is a human donor with classical Hodgkin lymphoma. The V call is TRBV2, the J call TRBJ2-3; a possible D gene is TRBD2 (5 bases). CDR3 DNA: TGTGCCAGCAGTGTGGCCTTTGGAGGCCCAGATACGCAGTATTTT. As protein: CASSVAFGGPDTQYF.